These 24 T cell receptor beta chains share one sample of origin, sequenced in a study of blood T cell repertoires in COVID-19 (dated by TCRdb to the early 2020s). Library creation used the immunoSEQ multiplex PCR assay. Here the immuneACCESS table is served through TCRdb, limited to in-frame sequences with V and J called. Missing clones are a known gap in these copies; in checked studies unresolved V genes cover under half, and the rest lacks a known reason. The sample data list approximately 150,000 clones, and approximately 84% of these were observed just once. The ten largest make up roughly a tenth of the sample. The specimen sequenced was peripheral blood. The receptors derive from a man between 65 and 85 years old with active or convalescent COVID-19.

The chain joins TRBV7-9 to TRBJ1-1; D is uncertain. The CDR3 extends over 15 amino acids. Germline assignment: CDR1 SEHNR and CDR2 FQNEAQ (reference sequence). V lost 4 bases and J lost 0, with 12 bases in between. CDR3: CASSSYGLMNTEAFF. For the CDR3, the DNA is TGTGCCAGCAGCTCCTATGGGCTCATGAACACTGAAGCTTTCTTT.

V and J are TRBV7-9 and TRBJ2-3; TRBD2 matches at 9 bases. Per germline, CDR1 SEHNR and CDR2 FQNEAQ (reference sequence). The CDR3 covers 16 residues. The J segment lost 6 bases and the V segment lost 5 bases, leaving 12 bases of the junction unmatched. DNA for the CDR3: TGTGCCAGCAGCCCCCGGGGTAGCGGGAGCTTGGATACGCAGTATTTT. Amino acid sequence: CASSPRGSGSLDTQYF.

This rearrangement joins TRBV7-2 to TRBJ2-7; the D gene is possibly TRBD2 (7 bases). V was shortened by 1 base and J by 7 bases, with 17 bases between the two germline ends. This CDR3 comprises 15 residues. Germline V lookup: CDR1 SGHTA, CDR2 FQGNSA. The CDR3 protein is CASSLVQGGVGEQYF. CDR3 nucleotide sequence: TGTGCCAGCAGCTTAGTGCAAGGGGGGGTAGGGGAGCAGTACTTC.

The chain employs TRBV30 and TRBJ1-6; maybe TRBD1 (5 bases). The V gene lost 4 bases and the J gene lost 6 bases, with 25 bases spanning the gap. The CDR3 is 18 residues long. CDR1 is GTSNPN and CDR2 is SVGIG in the germline V gene (reference sequence). The CDR3 region has the DNA TGTGCCTGGACTCCATCCCCCCAGAGGCAGGGTTTTAATTCACCCCTCCACTTT. This gives the protein CAWTPSPQRQGFNSPLHF.

V usage is TRBV19 and J usage is TRBJ2-7; the match to TRBD1 covers 8 bases. Germline V gene lookup returns CDR1 LNHDA and CDR2 SQIVND (reference sequence). Unmatched junction bases numbered 9, after V lost 5 bases and J lost 3 bases. The CDR3 runs 15 residues. The CDR3 loop is CASSRTLGQGYEQYF. The CDR3 coding sequence is TGTGCCAGTAGTCGAACTCTCGGACAGGGCTACGAGCAGTACTTC. The variable domain in full, completed from reference TRBV19 and TRBJ2-7, reads DGGITQSPKYLFRKEGQNVTLSCEQNLNHDAMYWYRQDPGQGLRLIYYSQIVNDFQKGDIAEGYSVSREKKESFPLTVTSAQKNPTAFYLCASSRTLGQGYEQYFGPGTRLTVT.

This chain links TRBV4-3 with TRBJ2-1; 8 nucleotides match TRBD1. V dropped 6 bases and J dropped 10; count of bases not matched to a gene: 8. The CDR3 extends over 13 amino acids. The V gene's germline CDR1 is LGHNA and CDR2 YSLEER. CDR3 bases: TGCGCCAGCAGTACGACAGGGGTAAAAGAGCAGTTCTTC. Encoded protein: CASSTTGVKEQFF.

V usage is TRBV27 and J usage is TRBJ2-2, with no clear D. The CDR3 is made up of 15 amino acids. Trimming cost V 5 bases and J 1 base, with 11 bases left between them. CDR1 is MNHEY and CDR2 is SMNVEV in the germline V gene (reference sequence). CDR3: CASSLRSLNTGELFF. The CDR3 region has the DNA TGTGCCAGCAGTCTACGGAGTCTGAACACCGGGGAGCTGTTTTTT.

V and J are TRBV11-3 and TRBJ2-1; D remains ambiguous. Trimming removed 2 bases at V and 4 bases at J, with 6 bases between. The CDR3 is 13 amino acids. CDR1 and CDR2 (germline): SGHNT, YENEEA. CDR3 coding DNA: TGTGCCAGCAGCTTACGCGCGTACAATGAGCAGTTCTTC. Translation gives CASSLRAYNEQFF.

V usage is TRBV28 and J usage is TRBJ2-5; a possible D gene is TRBD2 (7 bases). V was pared by 6 bases and J by 1 base, with 12 bases between. This CDR3 spans 14 amino acids. Germline CDR1 reads MDHEN; CDR2 reads SYDVKM. Here the CDR3 reads CASRPAGAQETQYF. The CDR3, as DNA: TGTGCCAGCAGGCCGGCGGGGGCCCAAGAGACCCAGTACTTC.

This clone was seen only once. The J gene is TRBJ1-5, the V gene TRBV7-2, with D possibly being TRBD1 (6 bases). Looked up from germline, CDR1 is SGHTA and CDR2 is FQGNSA. This CDR3 has 16 residues. Between the trimmed V and J ends, which lost 1 base and 7 bases, there was a span of 17 bases. The CDR3 DNA follows: TGTGCCAGCAGCTTAGTCGCCCGGACAGACGGACAGCCCCAGCATTTT. This translates into CASSLVARTDGQPQHF.

This clone was detected once. V and J are TRBV10-3 and TRBJ1-4; D remains ambiguous. Germline V CDR1 and CDR2: ENHRY, SYGVKD. Trimming removed 4 bases at V and 15 bases at J, with 15 bases between. The CDR3 spans 12 residues. This CDR3 is CAISALGVRLFF. DNA of the CDR3: TGTGCCATCAGTGCCTTGGGAGTCCGTTTGTTTTTT.

Comment on this clone: Other DNA sequences in the sample encode the same CDR3. The genes are TRBV9 and TRBJ1-2; TRBD1 matches at 8 bases. The ends lost 3 bases at V and 4 bases at J; junction bases unmatched: 5. From germline, CDR1 is SGDLS and CDR2 YYNGEE. The CDR3 is made up of 14 amino acids. The CDR3, as DNA: TGTGCCAGCAGCGCTGACAGGGGAGGCTATGGCTACACCTTC. It codes for CASSADRGGYGYTF. The variable domain in full, completed from reference TRBV9 and TRBJ1-2, reads DSGVTQTPKHLITATGQRVTLRCSPRSGDLSVYWYQQSLDQGLQFLIQYYNGEERAKGNILERFSAQQFPDLHSELNLSSLELGDSALYFCASSADRGGYGYTFGSGTRLTVV.

The chain joins TRBV6-5 to TRBJ1-2, with TRBD1 identical over 8 bases. V was clipped by 6 bases and J by 2 bases; unmatched bases: 5. CDR1 and CDR2 (germline): MNHEY, SVGAGI. This CDR3 comprises 14 residues. CDR3 DNA: TGTGCCAGCAGCCTTGGGACAGGAAACTATGGCTACACCTTC. It is translated as CASSLGTGNYGYTF.

The CDR3 region has the DNA TGTGCCAGCAGCGTAGCGCCCCCCTTCGGGAGCCTTCCCGGGGAGCTGTTTTTT. Translation: CASSVAPPFGSLPGELFF. The gene calls are TRBV9 and TRBJ2-2; perhaps TRBD2 as D (6 bases). The CDR3 is 18 amino acids. The germline V and J ends were trimmed by 0 bases and 6 bases, with 21 bases remaining between them. The germline CDR1 and CDR2 sequences are SGDLS and YYNGEE.

CDR3 bases: TGCGCCAGCAGCCCCGGGGGGGGAGGAACTAATGAAAAACTGTTTTTT. Translation gives CASSPGGGGTNEKLFF. The V call is TRBV5-1, the J call TRBJ1-4; D is perhaps TRBD1 (5 bases). The CDR3 sequence is 16 residues long. V was shortened by 4 bases and J by 1 base, with 14 bases between the two germline ends. Germline loops: CDR1 SGHRS, CDR2 YFSETQ. Based on the CDR3 plus reference TRBV5-1 and TRBJ1-4, the full variable domain is KAGVTQTPRYLIKTRGQQVTLSCSPISGHRSVSWYQQTPGQGLQFLFEYFSETQRNKGNFPGRFSGRQFSNSRSEMNVSTLELGDSALYLCASSPGGGGTNEKLFFGSGTQLSVL.

CDR3 amino acids: CASSQARGGTSATRGQETQYF. CDR3 coding DNA: TGCGCCAGCAGCCAAGCCCGGGGGGGGACTAGTGCCACACGGGGTCAAGAGACCCAGTACTTC. This chain links TRBV4-3 with TRBJ2-5, with 8 bases aligning to TRBD2. Germline CDR1 LGHNA, CDR2 YSLEER. This CDR3 region has 21 residues. V was clipped by 1 base and J by 2 bases; unmatched bases: 21.

V is TRBV28 and J is TRBJ2-1; possibly TRBD1 for D (5 bases). In germline, CDR1 is MDHEN, CDR2 SYDVKM. The CDR3 length is 12 residues. Trimming removed 7 bases from V and 5 bases from J, with 9 bases in between. CDR3 residues: CASTLDNNEQFF. The CDR3 bases are TGTGCCAGCACCTTGGACAACAATGAGCAGTTCTTC.

The chain couples TRBV19 to TRBJ1-1; no clear D gene. Trimming left V 4 bases short and J 4 bases short, with 13 bases between. There are 14 residues in the CDR3. The germline V gene has CDR1 LNHDA and CDR2 SQIVND (reference sequence). CDR3 sequence: CASSTKGGGTEAFF. The CDR3 coding sequence is TGTGCCAGTAGTACCAAAGGAGGCGGCACTGAAGCTTTCTTT.

The CDR3 region has the DNA TGTGCCAGCTCACCGAGCGAGAACACTGAAGCTTTCTTT. This encodes CASSPSENTEAFF. J is TRBJ1-1 and V is TRBV18; no clear D gene. Germline CDR1 reads KGHSH; CDR2 reads LQKENI. V was shortened by 3 bases and J by 1 base, with 6 bases between the two germline ends. This CDR3 contains 13 residues.

The chain is built from TRBV2 and TRBJ1-1; no firm D call. The CDR3 covers 10 residues. CDR1 SNHLY and CDR2 FYNNEI come from the germline V gene. V lost 2 bases and J 7 bases, leaving 2 bases between the germline ends. The CDR3 bases are TGTGCCAGCAGTGAACTTGAAGCTTTCTTT. This codes for CASSELEAFF.

CDR3 in amino acids: CASSPSGTGVQTEAFF. The CDR3 nucleotides are TGTGCCAGCAGTCCCTCCGGGACAGGGGTTCAAACTGAAGCTTTCTTT. The rearrangement links TRBV7-2 to TRBJ1-1, with 10 bases lining up with TRBD1. V shed 6 bases, J shed 5 bases, and the junction held 12 bases outside the gene matches. Germline loops: CDR1 SGHTA, CDR2 FQGNSA. The CDR3 consists of 16 residues.

This clone was picked up a small number of times. The J gene is TRBJ2-3, the V gene TRBV5-6, with 7 bases lining up with TRBD1. V was clipped by 4 bases and J by 5 bases; unmatched bases: 1. Germline CDR1 and CDR2: SGHDT and YYEEEE. This CDR3 has 12 amino acids. CDR3 sequence reads: CASSPGGDTQYF. The CDR3 region has the DNA TGTGCCAGCAGCCCAGGGGGAGATACGCAGTATTTT.

This clone has a single count. The V gene is TRBV7-2, the J gene TRBJ2-1; D call uncertain. V was cut by 1 base and J by 2 bases, with 9 bases left in between. This CDR3 has 15 amino acids. Germline V lookup: CDR1 SGHTA, CDR2 FQGNSA. The chain's CDR3 is CASSLGVAAYNEQFF. In DNA form, the CDR3 reads TGTGCCAGCAGCTTAGGGGTGGCGGCCTACAATGAGCAGTTCTTC. The whole variable domain, remainder taken from reference TRBV7-2 and TRBJ2-1, is GAGVSQSPSNKVTEKGKDVELRCDPISGHTALYWYRQSLGQGLEFLIYFQGNSAPDKSGLPSDRFSAERTGGSVSTLTIQRTQQEDSAVYLCASSLGVAAYNEQFFGPGTRLTVL.

The rearrangement links TRBV3-1 (or the pseudogene TRBV3-2) to TRBJ1-3, with 7 bases identical to TRBD1. The J segment lost 0 bases and the V segment lost 2 bases, leaving 7 bases of the junction unmatched. CDR1 LGHDT and CDR2 YNNKEL come from the germline V gene (reference sequence). There are 17 residues in the CDR3. CDR3 protein: CASSQRIGTVSGNTIYF. The DNA for the CDR3 is TGTGCCAGCAGCCAAAGAATTGGGACAGTCTCTGGAAACACCATATATTTT.